Listed here are 16 T cell receptor beta chains from one sample, sequenced in a study of spatial heterogeneity in lung cancer. TCRdb re-analysed the 5' RACE reads in MiXCR, keeping a single row per CDR3 protein. The sample includes tens of thousands of distinct CDR3 sequences, approximately 12% of them seen just once. Time point meaning: sample taken at primary tumor resection. Unsorted whole RNA of tumor, nontumor lung or frozen PBMC was sequenced. The sequencing here drew on PBMCs, taken at surgery. The receptor source for this set is a male donor with early-stage non-small cell lung cancer.

This clonotype was picked up a small number of times. The chain has TRBV15 and TRBJ1-1; TRBD1 matches at 7 bases. CDR3 size: 15 residues. From germline, CDR1 is LNHNV and CDR2 YYDKDF (reference sequence). Losses at the gene ends were 1 base for V and 5 bases for J; bases not matched to a gene: 7. CDR3 coding DNA: TGTGCCACCAGCAGAGGGTTCATACAGGGGACTGAAGCTTTCTTT. Protein: CATSRGFIQGTEAFF.

The V and J genes are TRBV29-1 and TRBJ2-2; 11 bases are a match to TRBD1. The ends lost 6 bases at V and 1 base at J; junction bases unmatched: 4. This CDR3 contains 15 residues. Germline loops: CDR1 SQVTM, CDR2 ANQGSEA. CDR3 coding DNA: TGCAGCGTGGACAGGGGGCCGGAGAACACCGGGGAGCTGTTTTTT. Translating gives CSVDRGPENTGELFF.

This chain joins TRBV12-3 or TRBV12-4 and TRBJ2-3; TRBD2 agrees at 7 bases. CDR3 length: 17 amino acids. V gave up 5 bases and J gave up 4 bases; unmatched junction bases: 15. Here the CDR3 reads CASSPAGGGSPSDTQYF. The CDR3 coding sequence is TGTGCCAGCAGTCCCGCTGGCGGGGGATCCCCGTCAGATACGCAGTATTTT.

This clonotype was observed many times. The gene calls are TRBV7-9 and TRBJ2-1; 14 bases fit TRBD2. CDR3 length: 15 residues. Germline CDR1 and CDR2: SEHNR and FQNEAQ (reference sequence). V lost 5 bases to trimming and J lost 5 bases; unmatched junction nucleotides: 2. DNA for the CDR3: TGTGCCAGCAGCCCGGGACTAGCGGGAGACAATGAGCAGTTCTTC. Translating it yields CASSPGLAGDNEQFF.

This clonotype was counted ten times or more. The V gene is TRBV7-2, the J gene TRBJ2-7; D not resolved. The V end lost 1 base, the J end lost 0 bases, and 7 bases lay between the germline ends. Germline V gene data show CDR1 as SGHTA and CDR2 as FQGNSA. The CDR3 consists of 14 residues. CDR3 nucleotide sequence: TGTGCCAGCAGCTTAGATCTCGACTCCTACGAGCAGTACTTC. Amino acids: CASSLDLDSYEQYF.

The chain has TRBV24-1 and TRBJ2-1, with unresolved D. V dropped 3 bases and J dropped 8 bases, with 4 bases sitting between them. Per germline, CDR1 KGHDR and CDR2 SFDVKD. The CDR3 extends over 11 amino acids. CDR3 nucleotides: TGTGCCACCAGTGATGGCGATGAGCAGTTCTTC. It encodes CATSDGDEQFF.

This clonotype was detected many times. This chain joins TRBV11-2 and TRBJ2-3; D unresolved. CDR1 and CDR2 (germline): SGHAT, FQNNGV. There are 14 residues in the CDR3. Trimming removed 7 bases from V and 2 bases from J, with 13 bases in between. As DNA, the CDR3 is TGTGCCAGCACCCCGACCGGAGTCACAGATACGCAGTATTTT. Its translation: CASTPTGVTDTQYF.

This clonotype has only a few counts. This chain uses TRBV20-1 with TRBJ2-5, with TRBD2 matching 8 bases. V lost 4 bases and J lost 5; bases outside the gene matches: 9. The CDR3 loop spans 14 amino acids. The germline V gene encodes CDR1 DFQATT and CDR2 SNEGSKA (reference sequence). The CDR3 nucleotides read TGCAGTGCTAACAGCGGGGGTGCGGGGGAGACCCAGTACTTC. Protein sequence: CSANSGGAGETQYF.

Only a few counts were recorded for this clonotype. This rearrangement joins TRBV20-1 to TRBJ2-2; TRBD2 aligns across 8 bases. The V segment lost 7 bases and the J segment 4 bases; nucleotides outside the gene matches: 8. The length of the CDR3 is 14 residues. Germline V gene lookup returns CDR1 DFQATT and CDR2 SNEGSKA (reference sequence). This chain's CDR3 is CSVMGLGGTGELFF. As DNA, the CDR3 is TGCAGTGTCATGGGACTAGGCGGCACCGGGGAGCTGTTTTTT.

This clonotype was observed at least ten times. This chain joins TRBV7-9 and TRBJ1-2; D is unresolved. Trimming removed 3 bases at V and 1 base at J, with 9 bases between. Germline lookup yields CDR1 SEHNR and CDR2 FQNEAQ (reference sequence). CDR3 size: 14 residues. CDR3 sequence: CASSLLTVNYGYTF. Written as DNA, the CDR3 is TGTGCCAGCAGCTTGTTGACGGTTAACTATGGCTACACCTTC.

The chain recombines TRBV6-5 with TRBJ2-7, with a tentative D call TRBD2 (6 bases). The V end was cut by 2 bases, the J end by 4 bases, with 9 bases between. The CDR3 extends over 13 amino acids. Germline V gives CDR1 MNHEY, CDR2 SVGAGI. The CDR3 spells CASSYPGGYEQYF. The CDR3 DNA sequence: TGTGCCAGCAGTTACCCCGGGGGTTACGAGCAGTACTTC.

This clonotype was picked up a small number of times. This chain uses TRBV10-3 with TRBJ1-6; the D gene is possibly TRBD1 (5 bases). CDR3 length: 13 residues. Trimming removed 7 bases at V and 7 bases at J, with 11 bases between. From germline, CDR1 is ENHRY and CDR2 SYGVKD. Written as DNA, the CDR3 is TGTGCCATCAATGGACAACTGAATTCACCCCTCCACTTT. Protein product: CAINGQLNSPLHF.

This clonotype was counted a few times. The J gene is TRBJ2-5, the V gene TRBV7-2; D unclear. Germline V gives CDR1 SGHTA, CDR2 FQGNSA. Trimming took 5 bases from V and 1 from J, leaving 11 bases between them. The CDR3 is made up of 14 amino acids. DNA of the CDR3: TGTGCCAGCAGCCAGGCGATCGGCCAAGAGACCCAGTACTTC. Translation gives CASSQAIGQETQYF.

This clonotype was observed many times. The genes are TRBV7-9 and TRBJ2-7; TRBD2 aligns across 11 bases. This CDR3 is built from 16 residues. V was clipped by 1 base and J by 6 bases; unmatched bases: 8. Germline CDR1 and CDR2: SEHNR and FQNEAQ (reference sequence). In DNA form, the CDR3 reads TGTGCCAGCAGCTTAGGACTAGCGGGAACCGCAGGCGAGCAGTACTTC. This gives the protein CASSLGLAGTAGEQYF.

This clonotype was picked up a small number of times. The CDR3 DNA is TGTGCCAGCAGTGGGGAGACTAGTAACTTACGCTACGAGCAGTACTTC. This codes for CASSGETSNLRYEQYF. V and J are TRBV25-1 and TRBJ2-7, with D possibly TRBD2 on 6 matching bases. V was clipped by 4 bases and J by 3 bases, with 19 bases between them. The CDR3 sequence is 16 residues long. Per the germline V gene, CDR1 is MGHDK and CDR2 is SYGVNS.

The rearrangement uses TRBV20-1 and TRBJ2-5, with 10 bases matching TRBD2. J gave up 4 bases and V 3 bases, and 2 bases lay outside the gene matches. Germline V gene data show CDR1 as DFQATT and CDR2 as SNEGSKA (reference sequence). The CDR3 contains 13 residues. CDR3 sequence (DNA): TGCAGTGCTAGGGCTAGCGGGGGAGAGACCCAGTACTTC. Translated, it gives CSARASGGETQYF.